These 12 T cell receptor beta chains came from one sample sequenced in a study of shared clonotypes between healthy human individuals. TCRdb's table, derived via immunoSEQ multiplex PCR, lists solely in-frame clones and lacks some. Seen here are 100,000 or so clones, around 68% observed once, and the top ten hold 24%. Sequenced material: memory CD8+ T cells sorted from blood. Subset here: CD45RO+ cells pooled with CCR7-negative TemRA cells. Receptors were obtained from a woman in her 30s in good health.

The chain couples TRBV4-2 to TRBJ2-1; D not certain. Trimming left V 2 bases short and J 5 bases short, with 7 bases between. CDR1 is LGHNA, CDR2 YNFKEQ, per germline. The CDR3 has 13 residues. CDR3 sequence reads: CASSQMLDNEQFF. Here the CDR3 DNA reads TGTGCCAGCAGCCAAATGCTAGACAATGAGCAGTTCTTC.

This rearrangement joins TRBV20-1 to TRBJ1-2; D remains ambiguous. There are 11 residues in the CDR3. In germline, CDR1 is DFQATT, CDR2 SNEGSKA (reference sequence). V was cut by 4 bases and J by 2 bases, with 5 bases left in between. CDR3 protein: CSANLNYGYTF. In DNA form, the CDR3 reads TGCAGTGCTAACTTAAACTATGGCTACACCTTC.

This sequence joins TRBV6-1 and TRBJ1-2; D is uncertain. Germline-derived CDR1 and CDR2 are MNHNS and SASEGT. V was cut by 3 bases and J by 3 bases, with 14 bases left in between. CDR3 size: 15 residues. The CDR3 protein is CASSDPMWLDYGYTF. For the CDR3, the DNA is TGTGCCAGCAGTGATCCTATGTGGCTGGACTATGGCTACACCTTC.

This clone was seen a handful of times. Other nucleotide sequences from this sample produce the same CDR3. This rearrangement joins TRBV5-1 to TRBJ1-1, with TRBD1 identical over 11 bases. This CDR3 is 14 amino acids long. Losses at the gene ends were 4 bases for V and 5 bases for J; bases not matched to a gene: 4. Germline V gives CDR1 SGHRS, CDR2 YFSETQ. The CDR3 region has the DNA TGCGCCAGCAGCCCTGGGACAGGGGGAACTGAAGCTTTCTTT. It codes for CASSPGTGGTEAFF.

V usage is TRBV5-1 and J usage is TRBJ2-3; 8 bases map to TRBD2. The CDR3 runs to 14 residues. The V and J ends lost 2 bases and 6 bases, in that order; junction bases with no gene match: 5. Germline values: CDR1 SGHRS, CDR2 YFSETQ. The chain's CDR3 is CASSFGLAVDTQYF. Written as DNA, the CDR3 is TGCGCCAGCAGCTTCGGACTAGCAGTCGATACGCAGTATTTT. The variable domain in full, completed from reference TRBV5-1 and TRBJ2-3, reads KAGVTQTPRYLIKTRGQQVTLSCSPISGHRSVSWYQQTPGQGLQFLFEYFSETQRNKGNFPGRFSGRQFSNSRSEMNVSTLELGDSALYLCASSFGLAVDTQYFGPGTRLTVL.

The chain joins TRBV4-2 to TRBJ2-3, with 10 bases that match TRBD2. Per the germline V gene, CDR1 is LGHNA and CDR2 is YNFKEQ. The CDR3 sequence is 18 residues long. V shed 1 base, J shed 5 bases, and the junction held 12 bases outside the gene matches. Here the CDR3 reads CASSQGQPEREGQDTQYF. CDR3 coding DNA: TGTGCCAGCAGCCAAGGACAACCCGAGCGGGAGGGCCAAGATACGCAGTATTTT.

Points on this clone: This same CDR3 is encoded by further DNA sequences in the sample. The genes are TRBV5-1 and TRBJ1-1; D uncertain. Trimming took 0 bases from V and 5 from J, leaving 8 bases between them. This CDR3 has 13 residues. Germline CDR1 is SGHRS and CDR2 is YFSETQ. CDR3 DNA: TGCGCCAGCAGCTTGGAGGGCGGGACTGAAGCTTTCTTT. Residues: CASSLEGGTEAFF.

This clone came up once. CDR3 sequence (DNA): TGTGCCAGCAGCAACAGGGGGGCCAAAAACATTCAGTACTTC. Protein product: CASSNRGAKNIQYF. The V gene is TRBV6-6, the J gene TRBJ2-4; TRBD1 matches 8 bases. The CDR3 consists of 14 residues. After removal of 6 bases from V and 1 base from J, the junction contained 2 bases not matched to a gene. Germline lookup yields CDR1 MNHNY and CDR2 SVGAGI (reference sequence).

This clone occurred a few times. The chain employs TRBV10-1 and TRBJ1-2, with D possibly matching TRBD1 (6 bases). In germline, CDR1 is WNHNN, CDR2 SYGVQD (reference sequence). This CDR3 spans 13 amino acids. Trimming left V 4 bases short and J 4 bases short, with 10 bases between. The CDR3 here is CASSAQGPYGYTF. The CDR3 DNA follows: TGCGCCAGCAGTGCACAGGGACCCTATGGCTACACCTTC.

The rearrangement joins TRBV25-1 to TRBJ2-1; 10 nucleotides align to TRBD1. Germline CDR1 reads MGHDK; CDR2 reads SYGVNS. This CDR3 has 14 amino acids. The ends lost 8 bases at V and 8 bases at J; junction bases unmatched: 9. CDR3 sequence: CASSTGGAPDEQFF. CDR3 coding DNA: TGTGCCAGCTCGACAGGGGGCGCCCCCGATGAGCAGTTCTTC.

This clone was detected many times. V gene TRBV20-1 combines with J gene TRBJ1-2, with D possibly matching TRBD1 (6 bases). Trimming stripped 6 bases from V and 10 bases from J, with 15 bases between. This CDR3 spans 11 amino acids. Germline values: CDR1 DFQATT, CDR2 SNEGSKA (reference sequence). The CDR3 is CSASRQVSYTF. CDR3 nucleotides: TGCAGTGCCTCAAGACAGGTCTCCTACACCTTC.

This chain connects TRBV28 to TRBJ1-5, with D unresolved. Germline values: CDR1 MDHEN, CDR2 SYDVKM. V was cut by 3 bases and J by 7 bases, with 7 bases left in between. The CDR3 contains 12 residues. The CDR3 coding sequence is TGTGCCAGCAGTTTGGCGGAGCAGCCCCAGCATTTT. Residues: CASSLAEQPQHF.